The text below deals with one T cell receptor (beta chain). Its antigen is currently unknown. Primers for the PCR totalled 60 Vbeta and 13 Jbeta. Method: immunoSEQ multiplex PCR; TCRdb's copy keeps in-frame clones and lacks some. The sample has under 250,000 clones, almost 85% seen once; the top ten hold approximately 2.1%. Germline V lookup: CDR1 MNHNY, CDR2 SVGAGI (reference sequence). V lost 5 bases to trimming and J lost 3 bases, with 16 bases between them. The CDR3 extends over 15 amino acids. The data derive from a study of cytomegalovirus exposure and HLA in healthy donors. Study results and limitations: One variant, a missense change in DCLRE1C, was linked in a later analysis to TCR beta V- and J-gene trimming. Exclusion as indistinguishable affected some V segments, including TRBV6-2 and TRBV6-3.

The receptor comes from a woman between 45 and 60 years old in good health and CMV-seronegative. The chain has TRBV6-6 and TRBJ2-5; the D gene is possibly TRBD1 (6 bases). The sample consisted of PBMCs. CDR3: CASSPGGRGKETQYF. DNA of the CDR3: TGTGCCAGCAGTCCAGGAGGCAGGGGTAAAGAGACCCAGTACTTC.